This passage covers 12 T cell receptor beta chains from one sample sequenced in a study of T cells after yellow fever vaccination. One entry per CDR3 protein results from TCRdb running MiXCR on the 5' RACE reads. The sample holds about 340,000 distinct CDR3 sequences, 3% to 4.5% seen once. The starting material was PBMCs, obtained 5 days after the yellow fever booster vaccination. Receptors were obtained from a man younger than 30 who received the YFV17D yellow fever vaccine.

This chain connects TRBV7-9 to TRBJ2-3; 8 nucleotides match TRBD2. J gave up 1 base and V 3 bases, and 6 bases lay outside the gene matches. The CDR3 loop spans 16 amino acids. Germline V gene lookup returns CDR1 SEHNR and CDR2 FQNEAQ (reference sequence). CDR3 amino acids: CASSFLSGGGTDTQYF. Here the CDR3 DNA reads TGTGCCAGCAGCTTTCTGAGCGGGGGCGGCACAGATACGCAGTATTTT. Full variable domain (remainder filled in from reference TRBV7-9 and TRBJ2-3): DTGVSQNPRHKITKRGQNVTFRCDPISEHNRLYWYRQTLGQGPEFLTYFQNEAQLEKSRLLSDRFSAERPKGSFSTLEIQRTEQGDSAMYLCASSFLSGGGTDTQYFGPGTRLTVL.

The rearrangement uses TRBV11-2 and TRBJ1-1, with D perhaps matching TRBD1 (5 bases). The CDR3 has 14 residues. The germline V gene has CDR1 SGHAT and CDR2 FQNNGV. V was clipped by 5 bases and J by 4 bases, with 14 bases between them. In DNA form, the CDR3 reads TGTGCCAGCAGCCTCCGGGGGGTAAGCACTGAAGCTTTCTTT. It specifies CASSLRGVSTEAFF.

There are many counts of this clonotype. The CDR3 coding sequence is TGTGCCAGCAGCCTTTTGGGTGGGGGTACGGTGAACACTGAAGCTTTCTTT. Residues: CASSLLGGGTVNTEAFF. The chain is built from TRBV5-5 and TRBJ1-1, with D perhaps matching TRBD1 (5 bases). In germline, CDR1 is SGHKS, CDR2 YYEKEE (reference sequence). V lost 4 bases to trimming and J lost 0 bases, with 19 bases between them. The CDR3 is 17 amino acids.

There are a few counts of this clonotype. CDR3 bases: TGCGCCAGCAGCCAAAAATACCTCGACCCGGAAAAACTGTTTTTT. It codes for CASSQKYLDPEKLFF. The chain carries TRBV4-1 and TRBJ1-4; D is uncertain. The V gene's germline CDR1 is MGHRA and CDR2 YSYEKL. There are 15 residues in the CDR3. V was shortened by 2 bases and J by 8 bases, with 15 bases between the two germline ends.

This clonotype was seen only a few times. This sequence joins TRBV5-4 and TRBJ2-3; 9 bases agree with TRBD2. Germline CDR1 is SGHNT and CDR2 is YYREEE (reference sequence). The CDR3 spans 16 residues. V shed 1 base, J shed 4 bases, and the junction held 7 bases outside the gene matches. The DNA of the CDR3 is TGTGCCAGCAGCTTGTACGCGGGGGGGAGGGCAGATACGCAGTATTTT. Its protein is CASSLYAGGRADTQYF.

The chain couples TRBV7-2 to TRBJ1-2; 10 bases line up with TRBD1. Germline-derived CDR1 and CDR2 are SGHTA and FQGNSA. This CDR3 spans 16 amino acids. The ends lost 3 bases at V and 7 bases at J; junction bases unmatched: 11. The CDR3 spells CASSFPGTGVKGGYTF. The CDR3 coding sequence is TGTGCCAGCAGCTTCCCCGGGACAGGGGTTAAGGGTGGCTACACCTTC.

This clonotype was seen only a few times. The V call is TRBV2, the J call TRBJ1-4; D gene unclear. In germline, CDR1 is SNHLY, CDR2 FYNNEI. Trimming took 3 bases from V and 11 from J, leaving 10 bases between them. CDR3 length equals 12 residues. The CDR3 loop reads CASSDLFRKLFF. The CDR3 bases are TGTGCCAGCAGTGATCTCTTTAGGAAACTGTTTTTT.

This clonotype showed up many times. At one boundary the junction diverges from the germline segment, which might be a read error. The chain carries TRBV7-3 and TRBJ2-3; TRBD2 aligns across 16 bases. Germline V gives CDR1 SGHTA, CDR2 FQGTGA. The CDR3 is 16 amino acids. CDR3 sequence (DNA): TGTGCCAGCAGCACTGGGACTAGCGGGGGGGCAGAGACGCAGTATTTT. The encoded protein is CASSTGTSGGAETQYF. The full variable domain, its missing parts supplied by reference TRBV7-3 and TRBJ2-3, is GAGVSQTPSNKVTEKGKYVELRCDPISGHTALYWYRQSLGQGPEFLIYFQGTGAADDSGLPNDRFFAVRPEGSVSTLKIQRTERGDSAVYLCASSTGTSGGAETQYFGPGTRLTVL.

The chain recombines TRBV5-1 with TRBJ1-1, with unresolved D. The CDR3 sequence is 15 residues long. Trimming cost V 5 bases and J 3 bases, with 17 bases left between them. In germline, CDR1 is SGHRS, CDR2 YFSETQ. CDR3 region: CASRRLSVGDTEAFF. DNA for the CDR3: TGCGCCAGCAGACGCCTAAGCGTCGGGGACACTGAAGCTTTCTTT. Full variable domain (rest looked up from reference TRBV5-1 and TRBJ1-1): KAGVTQTPRYLIKTRGQQVTLSCSPISGHRSVSWYQQTPGQGLQFLFEYFSETQRNKGNFPGRFSGRQFSNSRSEMNVSTLELGDSALYLCASRRLSVGDTEAFFGQGTRLTVV.

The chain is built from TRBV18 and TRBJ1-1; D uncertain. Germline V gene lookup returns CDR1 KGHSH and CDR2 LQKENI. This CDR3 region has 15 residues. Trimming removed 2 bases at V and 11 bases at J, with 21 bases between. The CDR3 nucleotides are TGTGCCAGCTCACCATTGGGAGCGAACACGGGGATCGCTTTCTTT. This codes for CASSPLGANTGIAFF.

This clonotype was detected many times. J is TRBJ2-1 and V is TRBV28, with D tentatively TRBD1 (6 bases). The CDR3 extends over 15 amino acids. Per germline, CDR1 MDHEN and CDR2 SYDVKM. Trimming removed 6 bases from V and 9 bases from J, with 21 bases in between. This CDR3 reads CASSSASSLGGEQFF. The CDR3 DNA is TGTGCCAGCAGCTCAGCTAGCTCCTTAGGGGGTGAGCAGTTCTTC.

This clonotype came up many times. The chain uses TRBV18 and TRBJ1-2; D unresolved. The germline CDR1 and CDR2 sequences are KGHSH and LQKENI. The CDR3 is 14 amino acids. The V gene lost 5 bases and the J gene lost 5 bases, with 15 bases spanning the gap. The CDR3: CASSENDGVYGYTF. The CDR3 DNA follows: TGTGCCAGCTCAGAGAACGACGGAGTGTATGGCTACACCTTC.